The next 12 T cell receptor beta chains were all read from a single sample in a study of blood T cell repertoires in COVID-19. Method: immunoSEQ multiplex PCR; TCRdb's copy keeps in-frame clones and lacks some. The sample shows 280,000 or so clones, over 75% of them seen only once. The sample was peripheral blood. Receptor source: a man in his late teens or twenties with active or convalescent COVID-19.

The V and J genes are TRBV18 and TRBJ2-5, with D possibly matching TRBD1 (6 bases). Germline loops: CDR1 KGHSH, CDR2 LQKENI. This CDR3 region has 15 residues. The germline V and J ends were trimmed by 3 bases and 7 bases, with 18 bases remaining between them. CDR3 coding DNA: TGTGCCAGCTCACCCGGACAGAAGGGCAGGGGGACCCAGTACTTC. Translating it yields CASSPGQKGRGTQYF.

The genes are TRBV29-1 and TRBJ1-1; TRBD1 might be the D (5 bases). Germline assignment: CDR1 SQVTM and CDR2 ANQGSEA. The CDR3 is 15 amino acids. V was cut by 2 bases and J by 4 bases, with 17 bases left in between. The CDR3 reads CSVEYVQGRGTEAFF. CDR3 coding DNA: TGCAGCGTTGAATACGTGCAGGGTAGGGGCACTGAAGCTTTCTTT. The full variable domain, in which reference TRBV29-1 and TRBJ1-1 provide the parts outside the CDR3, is SAVISQKPSRDICQRGTSLTIQCQVDSQVTMMFWYRQQPGQSLTLIATANQGSEATYESGFVIDKFPISRPNLTFSTLTVSNMSPEDSSIYLCSVEYVQGRGTEAFFGQGTRLTVV.

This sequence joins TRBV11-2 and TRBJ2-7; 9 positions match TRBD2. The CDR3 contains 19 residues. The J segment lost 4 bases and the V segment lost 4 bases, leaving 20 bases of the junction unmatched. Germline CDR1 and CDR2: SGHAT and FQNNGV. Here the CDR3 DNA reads TGTGCCAGCAGCTCGGGGGTGGTAGCGGGGGCCCGTGCCCCTTACGAGCAGTACTTC. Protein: CASSSGVVAGARAPYEQYF.

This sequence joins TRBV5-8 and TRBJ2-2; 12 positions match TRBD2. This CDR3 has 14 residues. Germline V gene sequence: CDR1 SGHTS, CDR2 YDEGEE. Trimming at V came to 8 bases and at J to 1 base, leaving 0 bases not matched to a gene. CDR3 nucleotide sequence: TGTGCCAGGGGACTAGCGGGGAACACCGGGGAGCTGTTTTTT. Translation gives CARGLAGNTGELFF. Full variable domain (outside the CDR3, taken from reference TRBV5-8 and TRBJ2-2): EAGVTQSPTHLIKTRGQQATLRCSPISGHTSVYWYQQALGLGLQFLLWYDEGEERNRGNFPPRFSGRQFPNYSSELNVNALELEDSALYLCARGLAGNTGELFFGEGSRLTVL.

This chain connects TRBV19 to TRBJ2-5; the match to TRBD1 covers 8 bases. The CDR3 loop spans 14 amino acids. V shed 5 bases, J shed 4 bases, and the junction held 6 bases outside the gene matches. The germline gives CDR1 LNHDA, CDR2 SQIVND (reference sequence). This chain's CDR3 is CASSFRDRRETQYF. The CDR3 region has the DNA TGTGCCAGTAGTTTCCGGGACAGGAGAGAGACCCAGTACTTC.

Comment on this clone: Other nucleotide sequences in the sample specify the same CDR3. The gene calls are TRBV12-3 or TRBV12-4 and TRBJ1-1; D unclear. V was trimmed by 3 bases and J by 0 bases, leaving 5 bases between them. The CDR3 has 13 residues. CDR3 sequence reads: CASSFQMNTEAFF. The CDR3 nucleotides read TGTGCCAGCAGTTTTCAGATGAACACTGAAGCTTTCTTT.

In DNA, the CDR3 is TGTGCCAGCGGACAGGGTTTCGGCAATCAGCCCCAGCATTTT. It yields the protein CASGQGFGNQPQHF. This chain uses TRBV27 with TRBJ1-5; TRBD1 matches at 8 bases. V gave up 8 bases and J gave up 2 bases; unmatched junction bases: 5. Germline assignment: CDR1 MNHEY and CDR2 SMNVEV (reference sequence). The CDR3 sequence is 14 residues long.

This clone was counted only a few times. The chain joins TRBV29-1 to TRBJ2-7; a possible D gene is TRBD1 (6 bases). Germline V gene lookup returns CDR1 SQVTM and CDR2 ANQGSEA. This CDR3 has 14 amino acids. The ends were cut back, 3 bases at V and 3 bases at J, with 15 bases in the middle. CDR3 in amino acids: CSVELVGQFYEQYF. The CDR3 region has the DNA TGCAGCGTTGAGCTTGTAGGACAGTTCTACGAGCAGTACTTC.

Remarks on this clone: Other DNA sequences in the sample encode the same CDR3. The CDR3 here is CASRRGGATYNEQFF. In nucleotides, the CDR3 is TGTGCCAGCAGGCGGGGAGGGGCGACGTACAATGAGCAGTTCTTC. The chain employs TRBV3-1 (or the pseudogene TRBV3-2) and TRBJ2-1; 7 nucleotides agree with TRBD2. V shed 6 bases and J 4 bases; nucleotides not matched to a gene: 9. This CDR3 contains 15 residues. Germline V lookup: CDR1 LGHDT, CDR2 YNNKEL (reference sequence).

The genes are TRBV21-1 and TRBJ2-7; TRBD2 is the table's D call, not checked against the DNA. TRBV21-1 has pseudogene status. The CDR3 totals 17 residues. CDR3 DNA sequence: TGTGCCAGCAGCAAAGTGGGTTCTAGCGGGCATAGACGAGAGCAGTACTTC. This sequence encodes CASSKVGSSGHRREQYF.

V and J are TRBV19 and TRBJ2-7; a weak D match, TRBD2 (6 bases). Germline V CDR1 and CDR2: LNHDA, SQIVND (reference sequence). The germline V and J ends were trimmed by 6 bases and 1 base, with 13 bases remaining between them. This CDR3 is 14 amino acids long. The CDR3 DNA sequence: TGTGCCAGTAGCCTACCGGGAGATTCCTACGAGCAGTACTTC. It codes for CASSLPGDSYEQYF.

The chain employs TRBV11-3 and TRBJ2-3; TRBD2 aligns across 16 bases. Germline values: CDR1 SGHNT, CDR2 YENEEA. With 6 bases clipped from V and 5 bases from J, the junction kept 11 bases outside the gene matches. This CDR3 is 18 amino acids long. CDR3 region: CASSLGGLAGGPRDTQYF. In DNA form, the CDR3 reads TGTGCCAGCAGTCTAGGGGGACTAGCGGGGGGGCCGAGAGATACGCAGTATTTT.